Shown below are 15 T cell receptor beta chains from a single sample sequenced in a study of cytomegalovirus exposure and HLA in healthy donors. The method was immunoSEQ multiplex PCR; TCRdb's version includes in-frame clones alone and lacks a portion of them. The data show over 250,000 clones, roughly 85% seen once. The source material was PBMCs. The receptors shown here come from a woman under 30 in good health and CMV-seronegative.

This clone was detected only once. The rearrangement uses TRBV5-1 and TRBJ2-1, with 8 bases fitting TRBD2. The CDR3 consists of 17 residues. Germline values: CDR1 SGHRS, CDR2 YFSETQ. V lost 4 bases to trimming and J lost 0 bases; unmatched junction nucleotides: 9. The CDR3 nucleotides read TGCGCCAGCAGCGAGAGACTAGCGTGGAGCTCCTACAATGAGCAGTTCTTC. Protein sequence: CASSERLAWSSYNEQFF.

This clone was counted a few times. DNA for the CDR3: TGTGCCAGCAGCCAACCAAAGGACAGGGGACATGGCTACACCTTC. It translates to CASSQPKDRGHGYTF. The chain carries TRBV14 and TRBJ1-2, with TRBD1 identical over 9 bases. Germline lookup yields CDR1 SGHDN and CDR2 FVKESK. The trim removed 2 bases at V and 6 bases at J, leaving 7 bases unmatched. The CDR3 spans 15 residues.

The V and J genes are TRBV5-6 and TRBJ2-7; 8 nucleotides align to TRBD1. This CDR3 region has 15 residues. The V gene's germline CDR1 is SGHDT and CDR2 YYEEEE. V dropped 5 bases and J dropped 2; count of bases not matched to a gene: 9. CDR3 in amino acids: CASSNSPGQAYEQYF. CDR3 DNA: TGTGCCAGCAGTAACTCCCCGGGACAGGCCTACGAGCAGTACTTC.

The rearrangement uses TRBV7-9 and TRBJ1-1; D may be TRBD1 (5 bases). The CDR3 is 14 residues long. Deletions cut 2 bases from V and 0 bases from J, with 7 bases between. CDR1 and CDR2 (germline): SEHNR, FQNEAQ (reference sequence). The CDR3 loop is CASSLQGLNTEAFF. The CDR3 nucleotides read TGTGCCAGCAGCTTACAGGGTCTGAACACTGAAGCTTTCTTT.

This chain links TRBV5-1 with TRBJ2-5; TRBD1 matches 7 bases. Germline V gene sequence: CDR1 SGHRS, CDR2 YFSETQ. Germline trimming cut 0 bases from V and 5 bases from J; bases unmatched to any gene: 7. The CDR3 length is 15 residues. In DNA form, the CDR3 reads TGCGCCAGCAGCTTGGTGTCAGGGGGTCGGGAGACCCAGTACTTC. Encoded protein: CASSLVSGGRETQYF.

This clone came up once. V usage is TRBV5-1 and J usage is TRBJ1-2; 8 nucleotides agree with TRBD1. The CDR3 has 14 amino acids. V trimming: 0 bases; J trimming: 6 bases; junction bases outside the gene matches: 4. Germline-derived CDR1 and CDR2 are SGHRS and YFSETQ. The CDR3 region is CASSLERTGHGYTF. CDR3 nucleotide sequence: TGCGCCAGCAGCTTGGAACGGACAGGGCATGGCTACACCTTC.

CDR3 residues: CASSFGVGRDYGYTF. The CDR3 DNA reads as TGCGCCAGCAGCTTTGGGGTCGGCAGGGACTATGGCTACACCTTC. The rearrangement links TRBV5-1 to TRBJ1-2; maybe TRBD1 (5 bases). Per germline, CDR1 SGHRS and CDR2 YFSETQ. CDR3 length equals 15 residues. V shed 2 bases and J shed 3 bases, with 14 bases lying between them.

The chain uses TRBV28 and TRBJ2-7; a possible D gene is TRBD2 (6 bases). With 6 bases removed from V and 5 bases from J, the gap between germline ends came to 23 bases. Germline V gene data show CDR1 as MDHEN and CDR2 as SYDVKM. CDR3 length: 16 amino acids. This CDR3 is CASRKPGLGFFDEQYF. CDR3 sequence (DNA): TGTGCCAGCAGGAAACCGGGACTGGGATTTTTTGACGAGCAGTACTTC.

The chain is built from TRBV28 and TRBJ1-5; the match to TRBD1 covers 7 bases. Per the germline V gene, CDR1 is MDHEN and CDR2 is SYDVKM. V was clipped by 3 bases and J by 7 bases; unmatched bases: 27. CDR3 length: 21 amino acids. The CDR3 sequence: CASSFRPLPRQGVLVVQPQHF. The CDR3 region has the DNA TGTGCCAGCAGTTTTCGCCCACTCCCCCGACAGGGTGTTTTGGTCGTCCAGCCCCAGCATTTT.

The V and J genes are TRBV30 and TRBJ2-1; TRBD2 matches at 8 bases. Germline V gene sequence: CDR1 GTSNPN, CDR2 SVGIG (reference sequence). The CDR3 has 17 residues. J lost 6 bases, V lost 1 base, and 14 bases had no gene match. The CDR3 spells CAWSDLSGIEFFNEQFF. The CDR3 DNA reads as TGTGCCTGGAGTGACCTTAGCGGGATAGAATTTTTCAATGAGCAGTTCTTC.

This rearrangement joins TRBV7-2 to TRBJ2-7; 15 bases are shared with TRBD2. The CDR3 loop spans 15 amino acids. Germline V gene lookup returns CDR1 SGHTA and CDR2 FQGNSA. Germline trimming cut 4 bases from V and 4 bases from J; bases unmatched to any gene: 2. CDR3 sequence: CASSSGTSGGYEQYF. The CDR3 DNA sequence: TGTGCCAGCAGCTCCGGGACTAGCGGGGGGTACGAGCAGTACTTC.

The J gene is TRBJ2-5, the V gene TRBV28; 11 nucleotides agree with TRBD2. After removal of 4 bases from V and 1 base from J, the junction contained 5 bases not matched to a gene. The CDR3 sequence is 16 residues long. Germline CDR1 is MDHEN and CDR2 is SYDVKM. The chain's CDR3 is CASSSYSGRAQETQYF. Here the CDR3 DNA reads TGTGCCAGCAGTTCCTATAGCGGGAGGGCCCAAGAGACCCAGTACTTC. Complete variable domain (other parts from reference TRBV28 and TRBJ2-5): DVKVTQSSRYLVKRTGEKVFLECVQDMDHENMFWYRQDPGLGLRLIYFSYDVKMKEKGDIPEGYSVSREKKERFSLILESASTNQTSMYLCASSSYSGRAQETQYFGPGTRLLVL.

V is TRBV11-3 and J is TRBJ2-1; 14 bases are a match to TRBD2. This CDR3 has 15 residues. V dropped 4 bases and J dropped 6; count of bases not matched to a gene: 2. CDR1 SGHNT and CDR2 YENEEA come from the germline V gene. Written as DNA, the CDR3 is TGTGCCAGCAGCTCGGGACTAGCGGGAGTCAATGAGCAGTTCTTC. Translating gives CASSSGLAGVNEQFF.

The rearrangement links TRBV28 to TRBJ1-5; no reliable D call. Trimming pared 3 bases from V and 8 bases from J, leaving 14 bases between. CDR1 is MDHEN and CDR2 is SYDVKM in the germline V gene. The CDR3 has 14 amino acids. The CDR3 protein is CASSLVQPREPQHF. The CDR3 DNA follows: TGTGCCAGCAGTTTGGTCCAGCCGCGGGAGCCCCAGCATTTT.

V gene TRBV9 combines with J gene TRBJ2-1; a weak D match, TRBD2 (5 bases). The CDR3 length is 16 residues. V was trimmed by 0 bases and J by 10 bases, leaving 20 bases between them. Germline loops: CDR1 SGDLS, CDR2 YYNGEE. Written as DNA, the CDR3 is TGTGCCAGCAGCGTAGTAGAAGAACTAGTGCGAAGGGAGCAGTTCTTC. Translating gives CASSVVEELVRREQFF.